This T cell receptor (beta chain) was obtained from a study of cytomegalovirus exposure and HLA in healthy donors. Whole-study results and caveats: For most subjects, TCR beta sequences were reported to predict HLA-A and HLA-B alleles with accuracy. Altogether, around 160 TCR beta chains were recorded as cytomegalovirus-associated. Later analysis revealed greater clonal expansion in HLA-associated TCR beta chains than in equally common others. A later analysis linked a missense DCLRE1C variant to TCR beta V- and J-gene trimming.

With 60 Vbeta and 13 Jbeta primers, the PCR was carried out. Sequencing was performed with immunoSEQ multiplex PCR; in TCRdb, only in-frame clones are kept and a portion is missing. The sample includes roughly 150,000 clones, around 80% of them seen just once. The germline V gene encodes CDR1 KGHSH and CDR2 LQKENI. The CDR3 loop spans 15 amino acids. Trimming cost V 0 bases and J 6 bases; bases outside gene matches: 6. This clone was recorded only once. The target antigen is unknown. V usage is TRBV18 and J usage is TRBJ1-2; 8 bases fit TRBD1. Input material: PBMCs. This receptor was identified in a middle-aged man in good health and CMV-seropositive. Here the CDR3 DNA reads TGTGCCAGCTCACCACCGGGACGGACAGGGAATGGCTACACCTTC. Its translation is CASSPPGRTGNGYTF.